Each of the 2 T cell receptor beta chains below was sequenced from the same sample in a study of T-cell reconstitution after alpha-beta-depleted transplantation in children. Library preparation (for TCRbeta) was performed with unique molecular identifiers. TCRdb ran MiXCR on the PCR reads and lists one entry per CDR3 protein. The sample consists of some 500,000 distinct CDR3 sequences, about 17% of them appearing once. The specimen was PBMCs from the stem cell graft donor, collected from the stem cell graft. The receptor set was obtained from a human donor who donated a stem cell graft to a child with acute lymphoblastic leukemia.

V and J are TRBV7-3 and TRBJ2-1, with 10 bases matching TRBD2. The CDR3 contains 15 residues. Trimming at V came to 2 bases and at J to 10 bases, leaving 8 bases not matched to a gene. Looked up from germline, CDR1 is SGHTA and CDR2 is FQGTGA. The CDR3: CASSLQLAGVGEQFF. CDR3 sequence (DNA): TGTGCCAGCAGCTTACAGCTAGCGGGAGTAGGGGAGCAGTTCTTC.

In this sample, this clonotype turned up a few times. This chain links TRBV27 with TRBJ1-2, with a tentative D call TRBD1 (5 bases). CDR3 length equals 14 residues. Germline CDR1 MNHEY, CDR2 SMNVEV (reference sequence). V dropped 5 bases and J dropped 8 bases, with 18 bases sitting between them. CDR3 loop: CASSRSGRRDGYTF. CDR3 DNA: TGTGCCAGCAGTAGGTCGGGAAGAAGGGACGGCTACACCTTC.